This T cell receptor beta chain was observed in a study of T cell repertoires in cytomegalovirus infection. Study-wide background: Based on public TCR beta signatures, there were indications of CMV infection and of a matching HLA type.

The study, taken as a whole, reports: Frequencies of public TCR beta families were cumulated, and this identified carriers of CMV plus the relevant HLA. Dominant in the ex vivo response were TCR beta clonotypes restricted by HLA-C and specific for CMV.

Comments on this clonotype: Its cognate antigen is unknown.

TCRdb used MiXCR to reprocess the reads, holding one entry per CDR3 protein. The sample records some 480,000 distinct CDR3 sequences, 25% to 35% being singletons. The CDR3 sequence is 15 residues long. Germline trimming cut 4 bases from V and 5 bases from J; bases unmatched to any gene: 8. Germline CDR1 is SGHNT and CDR2 is YYREEE (reference sequence). Sequenced here: cultured PBMCs, sampled from culture after CMV antigen stimulation. This chain uses TRBV5-4 with TRBJ2-1, with 8 bases matching TRBD2. The clonotype was recovered from a human donor in good health (CMV status not recorded). Some clones in this sample may be carry-over from other donors' samples. The CDR3 here is CASSTRLAINNEQFF. CDR3 nucleotide sequence: TGTGCCAGCAGCACTAGACTAGCGATCAACAATGAGCAGTTCTTC.